This is a list of T cell receptor beta chains from one sample in a study of Ad26.COV2.S vaccination and SARS-CoV-2 variants. Repertoires were generated with immunoSEQ multiplex PCR, while TCRdb's copy carries only in-frame clones and drops some. The data hold under 300,000 clones, with around 85% observed a single time. The sample was peripheral blood, taken in a trial of Ad26.COV2.S vaccine versus placebo. The receptors here all came from a person aged 18-60 years who received the Ad26.COV2.S COVID-19 vaccine or a placebo. The CDR3 runs from the conserved cysteine through the conserved F or W. D genes are given only for firm matches. Only part of the rows carry a size: once, few, many, or a class if the clone is expanded.

abundance,j_gene,d_gene,v_gene,CDR3aa,CDR3nt
-,TRBJ1-4,-,TRBV3-1/TRBV3-2,CASSQRATNEKLFF,TGTGCCAGCAGCCAGAGAGCAACTAATGAAAAACTGTTTTTT
-,TRBJ2-5,TRBD2,TRBV5-4,CASSLELAGGVGAQYF,TGTGCCAGCAGCTTGGAGCTAGCGGGAGGCGTGGGGGCCCAGTACTTC
-,TRBJ1-3,-,TRBV6-6,CASSVRGRSSGNTIYF,TGTGCCAGCAGCGTACGGGGCCGGAGCTCTGGAAACACCATATATTTT
-,TRBJ2-3,TRBD2,TRBV4-2,CASSQGAGGRADTQYF,TGTGCCAGCAGCCAAGGAGCGGGGGGGCGGGCAGATACGCAGTATTTT
-,TRBJ2-5,TRBD2,TRBV2,CASGLAGETQYF,TGTGCCAGCGGTCTAGCGGGGGAGACCCAGTACTTC
once,TRBJ2-7,TRBD2,TRBV10-1,CASIILAGNTYEQYF,TGCGCCAGCATCATCCTAGCGGGGAATACCTACGAGCAGTACTTC
-,TRBJ1-5,TRBD1,TRBV27,CASSRQGASNQPQHF,TGTGCCAGCAGTCGGCAGGGGGCTAGCAATCAGCCCCAGCATTTT
-,TRBJ1-1,-,TRBV2,CASSEALRNTEAFF,TGTGCCAGCAGTGAAGCGCTCCGGAACACTGAAGCTTTCTTT
-,TRBJ2-1,TRBD2,TRBV5-1,CASSFLAGGFNEQFF,TGCGCCAGCAGCTTCCTGGCGGGAGGTTTTAATGAGCAGTTCTTC
-,TRBJ2-5,-,TRBV5-1,CASSLLGSDYAETQYF,TGCGCCAGCAGCCTGCTCGGGAGTGATTATGCGGAGACCCAGTACTTC
-,TRBJ2-6,-,TRBV9,CASSGPISGANVLTF,TGTGCCAGCAGCGGACCGATCTCTGGGGCCAACGTCCTGACTTTC
-,TRBJ1-2,TRBD1,TRBV7-9,CASSFLGTVGYTF,TGTGCCAGCAGCTTCCTCGGGACAGTTGGCTACACCTTC
-,TRBJ1-5,-,TRBV5-5,CASSLRENQPQHF,TGTGCCAGCAGCTTGAGAGAAAATCAGCCCCAGCATTTT
-,TRBJ2-3,TRBD2,TRBV5-1,CASREAGGSTDTQYF,TGCGCCAGCAGAGAGGCGGGGGGGAGCACAGATACGCAGTATTTT
once,TRBJ2-5,-,TRBV4-2,CASSQDWEGGWQTQYF,TGTGCCAGCAGCCAAGATTGGGAGGGGGGCTGGCAGACCCAGTACTTC
-,TRBJ1-6,TRBD1,TRBV4-1,CASSQAGAGGQSPLHF,TGCGCCAGCAGCCAAGCAGGGGCAGGGGGTCAATCACCCCTCCACTTT
-,TRBJ2-2,-,TRBV18,CASSPERPPNTGELFF,TGTGCCAGCTCACCAGAAAGGCCCCCAAACACCGGGGAGCTGTTTTTT
-,TRBJ2-3,TRBD2,TRBV9,CASSARLGTSGPTDTQYF,TGTGCCAGCAGCGCGCGGCTCGGGACTAGCGGACCCACAGATACGCAGTATTTT
-,TRBJ1-5,-,TRBV6-6,CATRGYSNQPQHF,TGTGCCACCAGAGGGTATAGCAATCAGCCCCAGCATTTT
once,TRBJ2-3,TRBD1,TRBV7-3,CASSLEGAGTDTQYF,TGTGCCAGCAGCTTAGAGGGGGCCGGCACAGATACGCAGTATTTT
-,TRBJ2-3,TRBD2,TRBV4-2,CASSHPPGLAATSTDTQYF,TGTGCCAGCAGCCATCCCCCGGGACTAGCGGCTACTAGCACAGATACGCAGTATTTT
once,TRBJ1-6,-,TRBV6-2/TRBV6-3,CASSRQGHNSPLHF,TGTGCCAGCAGTCGTCAGGGACATAATTCACCCCTCCACTTT
-,TRBJ2-1,TRBD2,TRBV10-3,CAISGLAGERNEQFF,TGTGCCATCAGTGGCCTAGCGGGAGAGCGGAATGAGCAGTTCTTC
-,TRBJ1-1,TRBD1,TRBV28,CASRSGQGFSEAFF,TGTGCCAGCAGGTCGGGACAGGGATTCTCTGAAGCTTTCTTT
-,TRBJ2-3,TRBD1,TRBV6-7,CASSSYPGQGASDTQYF,TGTGCCAGCAGTTCCTACCCCGGGCAGGGGGCTTCAGATACGCAGTATTTT